The rows below give T cell receptor beta chains drawn from one sample of a study of follicular helper T cells after annual influenza vaccination. Produced via immunoSEQ multiplex PCR; TCRdb's table is partial and in-frame only. The data contain 8,000 to 10,000 clones, 83% of them singletons. The sequenced sample was CXCR5- memory CD4+ T cells sorted from blood, obtained 7 days after influenza vaccination. The receptor source for this set is an adult who received the influenza vaccine. Each CDR3 is given with its conserved first and last residue. D genes are given only for firm matches. Size is stated for part of the rows, as once, few or many counts, or as a class when the clone is expanded.

.	TRBV11-3	TRBJ2-5	14	.	CASSFAGAWETQYF	TGTGCCAGCAGCTTCGCTGGGGCGTGGGAGACCCAGTACTTC
TRBD1	TRBV14	TRBJ1-3	15	.	CASSQPGQTGNTIYF	TGTGCCAGCAGCCAGCCGGGACAGACTGGAAACACCATATATTTT
TRBD1	TRBV9	TRBJ1-2	17	.	CASSVATGRTANYGYTF	TGTGCCAGCAGCGTAGCGACAGGGAGGACAGCTAACTATGGCTACACCTTC
.	TRBV5-4	TRBJ2-7	13	once	CASSLGLTYEQYF	TGTGCCAGCAGCTTGGGACTTACCTACGAGCAGTACTTC
.	TRBV18	TRBJ2-3	17	.	CASSPYFRGDSTDTQYF	TGTGCCAGCTCACCTTACTTCAGAGGAGATAGCACAGATACGCAGTATTTT
TRBD1	TRBV7-9	TRBJ2-7	15	.	CASSSPGQRTYEQYF	TGTGCCAGCAGCTCTCCGGGACAGAGAACCTACGAGCAGTACTTC
TRBD1	TRBV10-3	TRBJ1-1	12	.	CATGQANTEAFF	TGTGCCACAGGACAGGCGAACACTGAAGCTTTCTTT
TRBD1	TRBV4-3	TRBJ2-5	14	.	CASSQDTGGETQYF	TGCGCCAGCAGCCAAGATACAGGGGGTGAGACCCAGTACTTC
.	TRBV19	TRBJ1-1	12	.	CASSVGGSEAFF	TGTGCCAGTAGTGTCGGTGGAAGTGAAGCTTTCTTT
.	TRBV6-5	TRBJ2-1	15	.	CASTLDYRVGNEQFF	TGTGCCAGCACTCTCGACTACAGGGTGGGGAATGAGCAGTTCTTC
TRBD2	TRBV2	TRBJ2-2	15	once	CASSGSGGFTGELFF	TGTGCCAGCAGCGGTAGCGGGGGGTTCACCGGGGAGCTGTTTTTT
.	TRBV5-1	TRBJ1-1	15	.	CASSLRQTVNTEAFF	TGCGCCAGCAGCTTGAGACAGACAGTGAACACTGAAGCTTTCTTT
TRBD2	TRBV28	TRBJ2-7	15	.	CASSFLAGGRNEQYF	TGTGCCAGCAGTTTTCTAGCGGGGGGGCGCAACGAGCAGTACTTC
.	TRBV9	TRBJ2-3	14	.	CASSVLHSMDTQYF	TGTGCCAGCAGCGTTTTACACTCCATGGATACGCAGTATTTT
.	TRBV7-2	TRBJ2-3	12	.	CASSPEVDTQYF	TGTGCCAGCAGCCCGGAGGTGGATACGCAGTATTTT
.	TRBV15	TRBJ2-7	14	.	CATSAGTTPYEQYF	TGTGCCACCAGCGCCGGGACAACCCCCTACGAGCAGTACTTC
.	TRBV10-3	TRBJ2-7	14	few	CAISGGLAHYEQYF	TGTGCCATCAGTGGGGGGCTAGCCCACTACGAGCAGTACTTC
.	TRBV28	TRBJ2-5	14	.	CASSFPGSKKTQYF	TGTGCCAGCAGTTTTCCAGGATCCAAGAAGACCCAGTACTTC
.	TRBV7-9	TRBJ1-2	13	few	CASTLGINYGYTF	TGTGCCAGCACTCTAGGGATTAACTATGGCTACACCTTC
TRBD1	TRBV5-1	TRBJ1-5	15	.	CASPIGTGACQPQHF	TGCGCCAGCCCTATAGGGACAGGGGCGTGTCAGCCCCAGCATTTT
.	TRBV5-4	TRBJ1-2	16	.	CASSRPDTTTGYGYTF	TGTGCCAGCAGCCGACCTGACACTACGACGGGCTATGGCTACACCTTC
.	TRBV29-1	TRBJ1-1	13	once	CSVKGGTRTEAFF	TGCAGCGTCAAAGGGGGGACCAGGACTGAAGCTTTCTTT
TRBD1	TRBV7-3	TRBJ1-2	14	.	CASSPGQGYYGYTF	TGTGCCAGCAGCCCGGGACAGGGGTACTATGGCTACACCTTC
.	TRBV6-1	TRBJ2-5	15	.	CASSESGGTQETQYF	TGTGCCAGCAGTGAAAGTGGAGGGACCCAAGAGACCCAGTACTTC
TRBD1	TRBV9	TRBJ2-3	14	.	CASSPSTGTDTQYF	TGTGCCAGCAGCCCGTCGACAGGGACAGATACGCAGTATTTT
.	TRBV27	TRBJ1-1	13	.	CASSFRGGTEAFF	TGTGCCAGCAGTTTTAGGGGGGGGACTGAAGCTTTCTTT
TRBD1	TRBV4-1	TRBJ1-3	19	few	CASSQDLGRTGPSGNTIYF	TGCGCCAGCAGCCAAGATCTAGGCAGGACAGGCCCCTCTGGAAACACCATATATTTT
TRBD2	TRBV11-1	TRBJ2-1	17	.	CASSRVTGTSVGSEQFF	TGTGCCAGCAGCCGAGTTACCGGGACTAGCGTTGGCAGTGAGCAGTTCTTC